This TCR beta chain was captured by sequencing in a study of T-cell reconstitution after alpha-beta-depleted transplantation in children. Study-level results: Several hundred expanded graft clones reportedly supplied alpha-beta T cells about two months after transplant. T-cell counts and diversity were attributed mostly to newly produced T cells one year after transplant. Recipient T cells and thymic progenitors that survived were the source of the high TCRbeta diversity seen at day 60 in some patients.

Trimming cost V 6 bases and J 5 bases, with 11 bases left between them. From germline, CDR1 is ENHRY and CDR2 SYGVKD. The CDR3 runs to 14 residues. The TCRbeta library incorporated unique molecular identifiers. TCRdb passed the PCR reads through MiXCR, listing each CDR3 protein once. Of about 90,000 distinct CDR3 sequences listed, roughly a sixth are singletons. This clonotype was seen a few times. Its antigen remains unknown. This TCR was sampled from a male patient aged 2-9 years who had a stem cell transplant for acute lymphoblastic leukemia, so the T cells may come from the graft donor. Sequenced here: PBMCs, mostly from graft donor cells, sampled 180 days after TCRalphabeta/CD19-depleted stem cell transplant. This chain links TRBV10-3 with TRBJ1-6; D is possibly TRBD1 (5 bases). DNA of the CDR3: TGTGCCATCAGACGTAAAGGGGATAATTCACCCCTCCACTTT. Translation gives CAIRRKGDNSPLHF.